A single sample is the source of the 24 T cell receptor beta chains below, sequenced in a study of cytomegalovirus exposure and HLA in healthy donors. This table comes from immunoSEQ multiplex PCR, and its TCRdb copy is limited to in-frame clones, with some not included. This sample has about 130,000 clones, with approximately 88% found just once. The sample taken for sequencing was PBMCs. These receptors originate from a woman aged 18-29 years in good health and CMV-seronegative.

The chain recombines TRBV2 with TRBJ1-4; TRBD1 matches 9 bases. The V and J ends lost 4 bases and 5 bases, in that order; junction bases with no gene match: 2. The CDR3 is made up of 14 amino acids. Per germline, CDR1 SNHLY and CDR2 FYNNEI. As DNA, the CDR3 is TGTGCCAGCAGTGTGGGGACAGGGAATGAAAAACTGTTTTTT. It specifies CASSVGTGNEKLFF.

The V gene is TRBV2, the J gene TRBJ2-5; possibly TRBD2 for D (5 bases). This CDR3 is built from 14 residues. CDR1 is SNHLY and CDR2 is FYNNEI in the germline V gene. V shed 11 bases and J shed 0 bases, with 16 bases lying between them. The CDR3 bases are TGTGCCCACCCCCAGCGGCCGTACCAAGAGACCCAGTACTTC. It encodes CAHPQRPYQETQYF.

The V and J genes are TRBV6-1 and TRBJ2-1, with D perhaps TRBD1 (5 bases). The CDR3 runs to 12 residues. V lost 7 bases and J 6 bases, leaving 10 bases between the germline ends. Germline assignment: CDR1 MNHNS and CDR2 SASEGT. CDR3 protein: CASILQGNEQFF. For the CDR3, the DNA is TGTGCCAGCATATTGCAGGGCAATGAGCAGTTCTTC.

The chain recombines TRBV10-3 with TRBJ2-1; 9 bases map to TRBD1. Per germline, CDR1 ENHRY and CDR2 SYGVKD. V was pared by 6 bases and J by 8 bases, with 11 bases of the junction left unmatched. There are 15 residues in the CDR3. The CDR3 region is CAIREAGQGWDEQFF. The CDR3 coding sequence is TGTGCCATCAGAGAAGCGGGACAGGGTTGGGATGAGCAGTTCTTC.

The rearrangement joins TRBV4-2 to TRBJ2-7; D possibly corresponds to TRBD1 (5 bases). CDR1 is LGHNA, CDR2 YNFKEQ, per germline. This CDR3 is 15 amino acids long. V dropped 5 bases and J dropped 7 bases, with 21 bases sitting between them. CDR3 region: CASSLRFREVDEQYF. In DNA, the CDR3 is TGTGCCAGCAGCTTACGATTCAGGGAAGTGGATGAGCAGTACTTC.

The chain links TRBV10-3 to TRBJ1-1; the D is unclear. CDR3 size: 15 residues. Germline V gene lookup returns CDR1 ENHRY and CDR2 SYGVKD. Trimming shortened V by 0 bases and J by 5 bases, and 13 bases separated the two germline ends. CDR3 DNA: TGTGCCATCAGTGAGTCCGCAGGTTTTAGGACTGAAGCTTTCTTT. This codes for CAISESAGFRTEAFF.

This rearrangement joins TRBV29-1 to TRBJ2-1; 10 nucleotides line up with TRBD1. The V segment lost 5 bases and the J segment 4 bases; nucleotides outside the gene matches: 11. Germline V gives CDR1 SQVTM, CDR2 ANQGSEA. This CDR3 contains 16 residues. The CDR3 DNA sequence: TGCAGCGTTACTACATCCGGGACAGGGGTTTACAATGAGCAGTTCTTC. Protein: CSVTTSGTGVYNEQFF.

The V and J genes are TRBV29-1 and TRBJ2-7, with TRBD1 matching 8 bases. CDR1 SQVTM and CDR2 ANQGSEA come from the germline V gene. This CDR3 region has 13 residues. J lost 0 bases, V lost 7 bases, and 5 bases had no gene match. In DNA, the CDR3 is TGCAGCGCAAGACAGGGGCCCTCCTACGAGCAGTACTTC. Amino acid sequence: CSARQGPSYEQYF.

V and J are TRBV2 and TRBJ2-3; D is ambiguous. V was trimmed by 6 bases and J by 0 bases, leaving 19 bases between them. CDR1 is SNHLY and CDR2 is FYNNEI in the germline V gene. This CDR3 has 17 residues. CDR3 amino acids: CASRESNFDASTDTQYF. As DNA, the CDR3 is TGTGCCAGCAGGGAGAGCAACTTTGACGCTAGCACAGATACGCAGTATTTT.

V is TRBV5-6 and J is TRBJ2-3; tentative D call: TRBD2 (6 bases). Germline V gene lookup returns CDR1 SGHDT and CDR2 YYEEEE. Trimming took off 0 bases at V and 2 bases at J, with 16 bases between the two ends. The CDR3 spans 17 residues. The CDR3 DNA reads TGTGCCAGCAGCTTGGAAGGGGTAGCGGATTTCACAGATACGCAGTATTTT. Encoded protein: CASSLEGVADFTDTQYF.

The rearrangement joins TRBV19 to TRBJ1-2; a possible D gene is TRBD1 (6 bases). Germline CDR1 reads LNHDA; CDR2 reads SQIVND (reference sequence). V was trimmed by 4 bases and J by 3 bases, leaving 15 bases between them. The CDR3 covers 15 residues. The CDR3: CASSTLQGWDYGYTF. CDR3 nucleotide sequence: TGTGCCAGTAGTACATTACAGGGCTGGGACTATGGCTACACCTTC.

V and J are TRBV27 and TRBJ2-7; weak D call: TRBD2 (5 bases). Trimming removed 5 bases from V and 6 bases from J, with 17 bases in between. There are 14 residues in the CDR3. Germline assignment: CDR1 MNHEY and CDR2 SMNVEV (reference sequence). The CDR3 loop is CASSPTLLGLEQYF. For the CDR3, the DNA is TGTGCCAGCAGTCCGACTTTACTAGGACTCGAGCAGTACTTC.

The chain is built from TRBV27 and TRBJ2-7; 9 bases line up with TRBD1. CDR3 size: 14 residues. V dropped 4 bases and J dropped 7; count of bases not matched to a gene: 8. CDR1 is MNHEY and CDR2 is SMNVEV in the germline V gene (reference sequence). CDR3 DNA sequence: TGTGCCAGCAGTTCGACAGGGGGATGGGGTGAGCAGTACTTC. Amino acid sequence: CASSSTGGWGEQYF.

V is TRBV28 and J is TRBJ1-2; perhaps TRBD1 as D (5 bases). CDR3 length: 14 residues. Germline-derived CDR1 and CDR2 are MDHEN and SYDVKM. The V end lost 10 bases, the J end lost 0 bases, and 15 bases lay between the germline ends. For the CDR3, the DNA is TGTGCCACAACCCGGGGGGGAGCTAACTATGGCTACACCTTC. Residues: CATTRGGANYGYTF.

The V and J genes are TRBV6-6 and TRBJ2-7; D is uncertain. Trimming stripped 5 bases from V and 4 bases from J, with 12 bases between. Germline V gene sequence: CDR1 MNHNY, CDR2 SVGAGI (reference sequence). CDR3 length: 13 residues. The CDR3 here is CASSRTEQYEQYF. The CDR3 DNA reads as TGTGCCAGCAGTCGTACCGAACAGTACGAGCAGTACTTC.

This clone turned up a few times. The J gene is TRBJ1-1, the V gene TRBV7-2, with D hard to call. Germline lookup yields CDR1 SGHTA and CDR2 FQGNSA. The V gene lost 1 base and the J gene lost 11 bases, with 8 bases spanning the gap. The CDR3 has 11 residues. The CDR3 bases are TGTGCCAGCAGCTTAGACAGAGTCGCTTTCTTT. Residues: CASSLDRVAFF.

This clone was detected only once. The rearrangement joins TRBV29-1 to TRBJ2-7; D is uncertain. Looked up from germline, CDR1 is SQVTM and CDR2 is ANQGSEA. The germline V and J ends were trimmed by 6 bases and 7 bases, with 13 bases remaining between them. The CDR3 totals 11 residues. CDR3 loop: CSVLTPLEQYF. For the CDR3, the DNA is TGCAGCGTCCTGACTCCTCTTGAGCAGTACTTC.

The gene calls are TRBV30 and TRBJ1-1; a possible D gene is TRBD1 (5 bases). Germline V gene sequence: CDR1 GTSNPN, CDR2 SVGIG (reference sequence). V was cut by 5 bases and J by 2 bases, with 18 bases left in between. The CDR3 loop spans 15 amino acids. The CDR3 reads CAWGRPWTSNTEAFF. CDR3 bases: TGTGCCTGGGGACGTCCTTGGACAAGCAACACTGAAGCTTTCTTT.

The gene calls are TRBV30 and TRBJ1-1; the D is unclear. V gave up 3 bases and J gave up 1 base, with 6 bases separating them. CDR1 is GTSNPN and CDR2 is SVGIG in the germline V gene (reference sequence). The CDR3 runs 12 residues. The CDR3 nucleotides are TGTGCCTGGAGACTTAAGAACACTGAAGCTTTCTTT. Residues: CAWRLKNTEAFF.

This clone was observed once. The chain is built from TRBV5-1 and TRBJ1-3, with TRBD1 identical over 7 bases. This CDR3 has 15 residues. Per the germline V gene, CDR1 is SGHRS and CDR2 is YFSETQ. V shed 3 bases, J shed 3 bases, and the junction held 6 bases outside the gene matches. The CDR3 DNA reads as TGCGCCAGCAGCTCTACAGGGGCGAGTGGAAACACCATATATTTT. The encoded protein is CASSSTGASGNTIYF.

This clone has a handful of counts. The chain carries TRBV7-2 and TRBJ2-7; the match to TRBD1 covers 9 bases. From germline, CDR1 is SGHTA and CDR2 FQGNSA. The trim removed 5 bases at V and 5 bases at J, leaving 16 bases unmatched. The CDR3 sequence is 17 residues long. The CDR3 bases are TGTGCCAGCAGCCCTGTGGGTTTCGTGACAGGGGGTCACGAGCAGTACTTC. Translation: CASSPVGFVTGGHEQYF.

The J gene is TRBJ1-1, the V gene TRBV5-4, with 8 bases that match TRBD1. With V trimmed by 4 bases and J by 6 bases, 8 bases remained unmatched. Germline-derived CDR1 and CDR2 are SGHNT and YYREEE (reference sequence). This CDR3 spans 14 amino acids. CDR3 residues: CASSLPRQGPEAFF. CDR3 coding DNA: TGTGCCAGCAGCCTACCCCGACAGGGGCCTGAAGCTTTCTTT.

There are a few counts of this clone. This chain connects TRBV11-3 to TRBJ2-1; D is unclear. The CDR3 extends over 11 amino acids. The germline V and J ends were trimmed by 5 bases and 9 bases, with 8 bases remaining between them. CDR1 and CDR2 from the germline V gene are SGHNT and YENEEA. The CDR3 DNA reads as TGTGCCAGCAGCCATAGTGTTGAGCAGTTCTTC. This sequence encodes CASSHSVEQFF.

This clone was recorded once. This chain joins TRBV29-1 and TRBJ1-2, with 8 bases that match TRBD1. From germline, CDR1 is SQVTM and CDR2 ANQGSEA. Unmatched junction bases numbered 5, after V lost 6 bases and J lost 5 bases. The CDR3 contains 12 residues. Here the CDR3 reads CSVRQGFYGYTF. The DNA for the CDR3 is TGCAGCGTGAGACAGGGGTTTTATGGCTACACCTTC.